This TCR beta chain is from a study of cytomegalovirus exposure and HLA in healthy donors. General study findings and limits: Later analysis demonstrated an association between a missense DCLRE1C variant and TCR beta V- and J-gene trimming. Across all donors, roughly uniform sequencing depth was an assumption of the presence/absence analyses. As a later analysis revealed, the rate of TCR association differed by HLA locus, with DRB1 most and HLA-C fewest.

About this clone itself: Its antigen is undetermined.

Germline CDR1 and CDR2: LGHNA and YNFKEQ. The CDR3 runs 14 residues. Trimming took 1 base from V and 3 from J, leaving 7 bases between them. The PCR contained 60 Vbeta and 13 Jbeta primers. Source study methods: About 9.9 million of the approximately 80 million unique TCR beta chains counted in a later analysis were shared. Using immunoSEQ multiplex PCR, the repertoire was profiled, and TCRdb retains in-frame clones only, with some absent. For V, J and clone size, that table is used; D and trimming come from the DNA. The table for this sample gives 100,000 to 150,000 clones. This chain connects TRBV4-2 to TRBJ2-1; D might be TRBD1 (5 bases). Sequenced material: PBMCs. The sequence was obtained from a woman aged 40 to 55 in good health and CMV-seronegative. The CDR3 sequence: CASSQGGSYNEQFF. In DNA form, the CDR3 reads TGTGCCAGCAGCCAAGGGGGCAGCTACAATGAGCAGTTCTTC.